This entry features one TCR beta chain sequence. Its target is not known. The CDR3 sequence is 13 residues long. Germline assignment: CDR1 MNHNS and CDR2 SASEGT. These data belong to a study of T cells expressing NK-cell markers. Regarding the study as a whole: Dominance of the CD3+CD56-NKG2C+ fraction by these clonotypes also held in a handful of donors.

TCRdb derives one entry per CDR3 protein from the 5' RACE reads, leaving out DNA. The sample's table shows roughly 300,000 distinct CDR3 sequences. Sequenced input: blood T cells: a sorted CD56 or NKG2C T cell subset, CD4+ or CD8+ T cells, or bulk PBMC T cells (not recorded which). The rearrangement uses TRBV6-1 and TRBJ2-4. This clonotype was obtained from a woman aged 18-69 years in good health. CDR3 sequence: CASSEAGKNIQYF.